Shown below are 16 T cell receptor beta chains from a single sample sequenced in a study of early T cells in non-severe SARS-CoV-2 infection. TCRdb recomputed calls from the 5' RACE reads with MiXCR, one row per CDR3 protein. This sample has around 82,000 distinct CDR3 sequences, with about 15% found just once. The material sequenced was whole blood. These receptors all come from an adult who was a healthcare worker with PCR-confirmed SARS-CoV-2 infection or an uninfected control (not recorded which).

This chain uses TRBV2 with TRBJ2-6, with D possibly being TRBD1 (5 bases). Looked up from germline, CDR1 is SNHLY and CDR2 is FYNNEI. The CDR3 has 16 residues. The germline V and J ends were trimmed by 4 bases and 1 base, with 11 bases remaining between them. DNA of the CDR3: TGTGCCAGCAGTGTCTCCAGGGTGTCTGGGGCCAACGTCCTGACTTTC. It yields the protein CASSVSRVSGANVLTF.

V gene TRBV20-1 combines with J gene TRBJ2-7, with a tentative D call TRBD1 (7 bases). Germline V lookup: CDR1 DFQATT, CDR2 SNEGSKA (reference sequence). V was cut by 6 bases and J by 2 bases, with 11 bases left in between. The length of the CDR3 is 12 residues. CDR3 nucleotides: TGCAGTGCCTCAGGGGGGCCCTACGAGCAGTACGTC. This translates into CSASGGPYEQYV.

This clonotype has a handful of counts. The V call is TRBV18, the J call TRBJ2-7; D is unresolved. Trimming shortened V by 3 bases and J by 0 bases, and 12 bases separated the two germline ends. This CDR3 contains 15 residues. Germline CDR1 is KGHSH and CDR2 is LQKENI. The CDR3 loop reads CASSPGASYSYEQYV. The CDR3, as DNA: TGTGCCAGCTCACCTGGAGCCTCCTACTCCTACGAGCAGTACGTC.

The chain joins TRBV7-8 to TRBJ2-1; 7 bases map to TRBD1. V shed 7 bases and J 1 base; nucleotides not matched to a gene: 10. The CDR3 is made up of 16 amino acids. Germline-derived CDR1 and CDR2 are SGHVS and FQNEAQ. CDR3 coding DNA: TGTGCCAGCACCCCTCTTCGGGACAGTTCCTACAATGAGCAGTTCTTC. Translating gives CASTPLRDSSYNEQFF.

Many counts were recorded for this clonotype. J is TRBJ2-3 and V is TRBV12-3 or TRBV12-4, with 15 bases fitting TRBD2. The CDR3 runs to 16 residues. Trimming took 5 bases from V and 3 from J; bases not matched to a gene: 3. CDR3 sequence reads: CASSPGLAGGTDTQYF. The DNA of the CDR3 is TGTGCCAGCAGTCCCGGACTAGCGGGGGGGACAGATACGCAGTATTTT.

CDR3 sequence: CASSHPGQVKSYGYTF. The CDR3, as DNA: TGTGCCAGCAGTCACCCCGGACAGGTGAAATCTTATGGCTACACCTTC. This chain joins TRBV6-2 or TRBV6-3 and TRBJ1-2, with 7 bases that match TRBD1. CDR1 MNHEY and CDR2 SVGEGT come from the germline V gene. The CDR3 sequence is 16 residues long. V was clipped by 5 bases and J by 5 bases; unmatched bases: 14.

This clonotype was counted many times. This chain uses TRBV27 with TRBJ2-7; 7 positions agree with TRBD1. Germline loops: CDR1 MNHEY, CDR2 SMNVEV (reference sequence). The V gene end was trimmed by 5 bases and the J gene end by 2 bases; junction bases not matched to a gene: 6. CDR3 length: 14 residues. The CDR3 spells CASSQGDRPYEQYV. DNA for the CDR3: TGTGCCAGCAGTCAGGGGGACAGACCCTACGAGCAGTACGTC.

The chain has TRBV18 and TRBJ1-1, with 10 bases fitting TRBD1. CDR3 length: 16 residues. Trimming cost V 2 bases and J 4 bases; bases outside gene matches: 7. Germline-derived CDR1 and CDR2 are KGHSH and LQKENI. In DNA form, the CDR3 reads TGTGCCAGCTCACCAAGTAGGAGGACAGGGGGCACTGAAGCTTTCTTT. Translating it yields CASSPSRRTGGTEAFF.

This clonotype occurred many times. The chain joins TRBV18 to TRBJ2-2; D not certain. Deletions cut 4 bases from V and 6 bases from J, with 12 bases between. The CDR3 extends over 14 amino acids. The V gene's germline CDR1 is KGHSH and CDR2 LQKENI. In nucleotides, the CDR3 is TGTGCCAGCTCACTGGTCGGGCAGCCCGGGGAGCTGTTTTTT. Amino acids: CASSLVGQPGELFF. Full variable domain (rest looked up from reference TRBV18 and TRBJ2-2): NAGVMQNPRHLVRRRGQEARLRCSPMKGHSHVYWYRQLPEEGLKFMVYLQKENIIDESGMPKERFSAEFPKEGPSILRIQQVVRGDSAAYFCASSLVGQPGELFFGEGSRLTVL.

This clonotype occurred many times. This chain connects TRBV5-1 to TRBJ2-1; the match to TRBD2 covers 8 bases. The germline V gene has CDR1 SGHRS and CDR2 YFSETQ. V dropped 5 bases and J dropped 3; count of bases not matched to a gene: 4. This CDR3 contains 14 residues. The CDR3 DNA reads TGCGCCAGCAGTTTTAGCGGGGACTACAATGAGCAGTTCTTC. Translated, it gives CASSFSGDYNEQFF.

This clonotype was counted a few times. V gene TRBV12-5 combines with J gene TRBJ1-5; a weak D match, TRBD1 (5 bases). This CDR3 spans 17 amino acids. Trimming took 4 bases from V and 0 from J, leaving 16 bases between them. Germline-derived CDR1 and CDR2 are LGHNT and FRNRAP. CDR3 coding DNA: TGTGCTAGTGGTTCACAAGGGGTAGGGAATAGCAATCAGCCCCAGCATTTT. Protein sequence: CASGSQGVGNSNQPQHF.

This clonotype was observed at least ten times. The V call is TRBV19, the J call TRBJ1-5; D unclear. The germline V gene has CDR1 LNHDA and CDR2 SQIVND (reference sequence). CDR3 length equals 14 residues. V was cut by 3 bases and J by 5 bases, with 11 bases left in between. Here the CDR3 reads CASSIRDKDQPQHF. CDR3 coding DNA: TGTGCCAGTAGTATTCGAGACAAAGATCAGCCCCAGCATTTT.

This clonotype was detected only a few times. The V and J genes are TRBV19 and TRBJ2-1; the match to TRBD2 covers 7 bases. Unmatched junction bases numbered 8, after V lost 4 bases and J lost 11 bases. Looked up from germline, CDR1 is LNHDA and CDR2 is SQIVND (reference sequence). The CDR3 sequence is 13 residues long. CDR3 residues: CASSRGLHEQQFF. As DNA, the CDR3 is TGTGCCAGTAGTAGGGGACTACATGAACAGCAGTTCTTC.

There are a few counts of this clonotype. V gene TRBV2 combines with J gene TRBJ2-6, with a weak D call TRBD1 (5 bases). Germline CDR1 and CDR2: SNHLY and FYNNEI. Trimming pared 6 bases from V and 0 bases from J, leaving 9 bases between. The CDR3 contains 15 residues. CDR3 DNA: TGTGCCAGCAGAAAGCAGGGCTCTGGGGCCAACGTCCTGACTTTC. It codes for CASRKQGSGANVLTF.

This clonotype was detected ten times or more. The chain recombines TRBV14 with TRBJ2-1; 10 bases line up with TRBD2. Trimming removed 5 bases from V and 5 bases from J; junction bases left unmatched: 12. The CDR3 is made up of 17 amino acids. Germline CDR1 and CDR2: SGHDN and FVKESK. The CDR3 sequence is CASSSPKGLAKNNEQFF. The DNA for the CDR3 is TGTGCCAGCAGCTCCCCGAAGGGACTAGCGAAAAACAATGAGCAGTTCTTC.

This clonotype was observed a handful of times. The rearrangement links TRBV11-2 to TRBJ2-7; D may be TRBD2 (6 bases). V dropped 1 base and J dropped 3 bases, with 10 bases sitting between them. Germline CDR1 SGHAT, CDR2 FQNNGV. The CDR3 sequence is 14 residues long. CDR3 coding DNA: TGTGCCAGCAGCTTAGCAGGGAGGCTCTACGAGCAGTACGTC. Protein sequence: CASSLAGRLYEQYV.